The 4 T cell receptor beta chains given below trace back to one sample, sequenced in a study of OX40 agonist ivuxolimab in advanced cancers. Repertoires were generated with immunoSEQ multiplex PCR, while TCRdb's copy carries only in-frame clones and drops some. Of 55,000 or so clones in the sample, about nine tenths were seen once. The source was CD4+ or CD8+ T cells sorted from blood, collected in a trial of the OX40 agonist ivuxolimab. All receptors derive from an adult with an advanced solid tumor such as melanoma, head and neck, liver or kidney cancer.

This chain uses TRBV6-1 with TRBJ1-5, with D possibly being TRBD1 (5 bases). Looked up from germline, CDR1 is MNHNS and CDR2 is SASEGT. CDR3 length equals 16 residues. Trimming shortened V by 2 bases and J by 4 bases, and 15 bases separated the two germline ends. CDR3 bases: TGTGCCAGCAGTGAATTGCCTGCAGGGAGGAATCAGCCCCAGCATTTT. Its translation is CASSELPAGRNQPQHF.

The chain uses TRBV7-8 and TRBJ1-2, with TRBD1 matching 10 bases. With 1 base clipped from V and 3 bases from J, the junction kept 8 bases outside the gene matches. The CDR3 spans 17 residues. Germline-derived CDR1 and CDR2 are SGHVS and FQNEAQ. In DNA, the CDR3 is TGTGCCAGCAGCTTAGGAGGACAGGGGGAGGGGTACTATGGCTACACCTTC. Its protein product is CASSLGGQGEGYYGYTF.

DNA of the CDR3: TGTGCCAGCAGTGAAGTTGCGTCTAGCGGGAGACACGAGCAGTACTTC. It translates to CASSEVASSGRHEQYF. The chain joins TRBV2 to TRBJ2-7, with TRBD2 matching 10 bases. Germline assignment: CDR1 SNHLY and CDR2 FYNNEI. The V and J ends lost 1 base and 5 bases, in that order; junction bases with no gene match: 8. This CDR3 is built from 16 residues.

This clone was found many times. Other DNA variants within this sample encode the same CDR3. The CDR3 coding sequence is TGTGCCAGCAGTGCCAGGGGGTCGACAGATACGCAGTATTTT. Residues: CASSARGSTDTQYF. V and J are TRBV6-1 and TRBJ2-3, with 7 positions matching TRBD1. This CDR3 has 14 amino acids. From germline, CDR1 is MNHNS and CDR2 SASEGT. The V segment lost 4 bases and the J segment 3 bases; nucleotides outside the gene matches: 4.